These 21 T cell receptor delta chains came from one sample sequenced in a study of human gamma delta and Vdelta1 T cells. TCRdb reapplied CATT to the PCR reads. The top ten hold roughly 9% of the sample, which has several thousand delta-chain clones, 40% to 50% seen once. These receptors have no known antigen. The sequenced material came from Vdelta1 gamma-delta T cells from blood grown in culture (DOT cells). The source of these receptors is a human donor in good health.

This clone was counted between two and nine times. V and J are TRDV3 and TRDJ1; D might be TRDD2 or TRDD3, each matching 7 bases. Germline CDR1 TVYSNPD, CDR2 GDNSRS (reference sequence). The CDR3 runs 21 residues. V gave up 0 bases and J gave up 3 bases, with 35 bases separating them. The CDR3 region is CAFSIPFLSIWGTQGPDKLIF. In DNA, the CDR3 is TGTGCCTTTAGTATACCCTTCCTGAGTATTTGGGGGACACAAGGGCCCGATAAACTCATCTTT.

The chain uses TRDV1 and TRDJ1; perhaps TRDD2 as D (5 bases). This CDR3 has 15 amino acids. Trimming stripped 0 bases from V and 7 bases from J, with 15 bases between. CDR1 TSWWSYY and CDR2 QGS come from the germline V gene. The CDR3 spells CALGELPIYPFKLIF. CDR3 sequence (DNA): TGTGCTCTTGGGGAACTTCCTATCTACCCATTTAAACTCATCTTT.

The rearrangement uses TRDV1 and TRDJ1; 11 nucleotides line up with TRDD3. The length of the CDR3 is 20 residues. The V gene's germline CDR1 is TSWWSYY and CDR2 QGS. The V gene end was trimmed by 0 bases and the J gene end by 4 bases; junction bases not matched to a gene: 16. CDR3 in DNA: TGTGCTCTTGGGGAACTCGAGGGTAAGTTGGGGGATACGCGACTCGATAAACTCATCTTT. This gives the protein CALGELEGKLGDTRLDKLIF.

Only one count was recorded for this clone. The J gene is TRDJ1, the V gene TRDV1, with TRDD3 identical over 12 bases. Unmatched junction bases numbered 20, after V lost 0 bases and J lost 0 bases. CDR1 is TSWWSYY, CDR2 QGS, per germline. The CDR3 length is 23 residues. The CDR3 is CALGELPSPTGGYMSSYTDKLIF. In DNA form, the CDR3 reads TGTGCTCTTGGGGAACTTCCTTCTCCCACTGGGGGATACATGTCGTCGTACACCGATAAACTCATCTTT.

This clone showed up just a few times. This chain links TRDV1 with TRDJ1, with 12 bases matching TRDD3. V was clipped by 3 bases and J by 5 bases; unmatched bases: 22. CDR1 is TSWWSYY and CDR2 is QGS in the germline V gene. The CDR3 is 21 amino acids. The CDR3 spells CALGDLAFLPDWGIPRDKLIF. The CDR3 DNA follows: TGTGCTCTTGGGGACCTCGCCTTCCTCCCCGACTGGGGGATACCCCGGGATAAACTCATCTTT.

V usage is TRDV1 and J usage is TRDJ1; 9 bases fit TRDD3. This CDR3 spans 26 amino acids. Trimming removed 2 bases from V and 0 bases from J; junction bases left unmatched: 34. CDR1 is TSWWSYY, CDR2 QGS, per germline. The CDR3: CALGEVVKTSVGDSWIPARYTDKLIF. In DNA form, the CDR3 reads TGTGCTCTTGGGGAAGTAGTAAAAACGTCGGTGGGGGATAGTTGGATACCCGCCCGATACACCGATAAACTCATCTTT.

This clone has only a few counts. Other DNA variants within this sample encode the same CDR3. The chain employs TRDV1 and TRDJ1; 7 bases map to TRDD3. The CDR3 runs to 18 residues. Trimming cost V 2 bases and J 4 bases; bases outside gene matches: 16. Germline CDR1 is TSWWSYY and CDR2 is QGS. In nucleotides, the CDR3 is TGTGCTCTTGGGGAAGAGGCGGTCCGGGGGATGGTTGGCGATAAACTCATCTTT. Its protein is CALGEEAVRGMVGDKLIF.

The chain has TRDV1 and TRDJ1; D might be TRDD2 (5 bases). Germline loops: CDR1 TSWWSYY, CDR2 QGS. The CDR3 is 22 residues long. V gave up 3 bases and J gave up 1 base, with 33 bases separating them. In DNA, the CDR3 is TGTGCTCTTGGGGATCCCGAAAAACCCTCGTTCCTCGTCGATAGATCCACCGATAAACTCATCTTT. Protein sequence: CALGDPEKPSFLVDRSTDKLIF.

This clone has more than one count but fewer than ten. V is TRDV1 and J is TRDJ2; unclear D gene. The CDR3 length is 19 residues. CDR1 TSWWSYY and CDR2 QGS come from the germline V gene. V lost 2 bases, J lost 1 base, and 20 bases lay in between. The CDR3 DNA sequence: TGTGCTCTTGGGGAAGAGGTTTCTTGGCCGACGAATTTGACAGCACAACTCTTCTTT. Translated, it gives CALGEEVSWPTNLTAQLFF.

The rearrangement joins TRAV29/DV5 to TRDJ1; 12 bases are a match to TRDD3. Germline CDR1 NSMFDY, CDR2 ISSIKDK. The CDR3 is made up of 25 amino acids. With V trimmed by 0 bases and J by 0 bases, 30 bases remained unmatched. In nucleotides, the CDR3 is TGTGCAGCAAGCGCGACCTTCTTAGGAGGTCGGACTGGGGGATACCTTCAGGAGAACACCGATAAACTCATCTTT. Translation: CAASATFLGGRTGGYLQENTDKLIF.

The chain carries TRDV3 and TRDJ1; TRDD3 aligns across 10 bases. Trimming cost V 1 base and J 2 bases; bases outside gene matches: 13. CDR3 length: 17 residues. Germline assignment: CDR1 TVYSNPD and CDR2 GDNSRS (reference sequence). This CDR3 is CAFMAAWGIWLTDKLIF. In DNA form, the CDR3 reads TGTGCCTTTATGGCAGCCTGGGGGATATGGTTAACCGATAAACTCATCTTT.

The chain joins TRDV1 to TRDJ1; 9 positions agree with TRDD3. J gave up 4 bases and V 2 bases, and 23 bases lay outside the gene matches. The V gene's germline CDR1 is TSWWSYY and CDR2 QGS. There are 21 residues in the CDR3. In nucleotides, the CDR3 is TGTGCTCTTGGGGAATTCCTTCTTGGACTGGGGGACTCCCAGGGGATCGATAAACTCATCTTT. Protein sequence: CALGEFLLGLGDSQGIDKLIF.

The rearrangement links TRDV1 to TRDJ4; 13 nucleotides match TRDD3. Germline loops: CDR1 TSWWSYY, CDR2 QGS. V trimming: 2 bases; J trimming: 0 bases; junction bases outside the gene matches: 30. This CDR3 has 25 residues. The chain's CDR3 is CALGETGLPILGVLGLGDTARPLIF. CDR3 nucleotide sequence: TGTGCTCTTGGGGAAACCGGCCTTCCTATCTTAGGAGTTCTTGGACTGGGGGATACGGCCAGACCCCTGATCTTT.

This clone was observed a handful of times. The gene calls are TRDV1 and TRDJ1; TRDD3 aligns across 10 bases. In germline, CDR1 is TSWWSYY, CDR2 QGS. V shed 3 bases, J shed 1 base, and the junction held 32 bases outside the gene matches. CDR3 length equals 25 residues. The CDR3, as DNA: TGTGCTCTTGGGGATCTAGGGCCCGGCCCAGCCAGTGTACTGGGGGATTTTGGGTTCACCGATAAACTCATCTTT. Residues: CALGDLGPGPASVLGDFGFTDKLIF.

As for this clone: At the DNA level, this CDR3 is encoded by other sequences in the same sample as well. The chain uses TRDV1 and TRDJ1, with TRDD3 identical over 9 bases. Germline V gene sequence: CDR1 TSWWSYY, CDR2 QGS. The V and J ends lost 2 bases and 2 bases, in that order; junction bases with no gene match: 24. The CDR3 runs to 22 residues. The CDR3 sequence is CALGESRLVDPLGDTSTDKLIF. The CDR3 region has the DNA TGTGCTCTTGGGGAATCCCGCCTAGTGGACCCACTAGGGGATACGAGTACCGATAAACTCATCTTT.

V is TRDV1 and J is TRDJ1, with D possibly TRDD3 on 6 matching bases. CDR1 is TSWWSYY and CDR2 is QGS in the germline V gene. The V and J ends lost 8 bases and 0 bases respectively, with 31 bases between them. The length of the CDR3 is 20 residues. The CDR3 protein is CALRRAFARDSRGYTDKLIF. For the CDR3, the DNA is TGTGCTCTTCGTCGGGCCTTCGCCAGAGACTCCCGGGGATACACCGATAAACTCATCTTT.

The chain combines TRDV1 with TRDJ1, with 9 bases aligning to TRDD3. V lost 0 bases to trimming and J lost 0 bases; unmatched junction nucleotides: 20. CDR1 is TSWWSYY and CDR2 is QGS in the germline V gene. This CDR3 is 22 amino acids long. The CDR3 spells CALGELRPVEGGYYPYTDKLIF. CDR3 sequence (DNA): TGTGCTCTTGGGGAACTACGGCCCGTCGAAGGGGGATACTACCCGTACACCGATAAACTCATCTTT.

This chain links TRDV1 with TRDJ1; TRDD3 matches 12 bases. The CDR3 totals 29 residues. V shed 0 bases and J 0 bases; nucleotides not matched to a gene: 38. In germline, CDR1 is TSWWSYY, CDR2 QGS. The CDR3 sequence is CALGELNPLGNSYKYRTGGYRGDTDKLIF. The CDR3 DNA reads as TGTGCTCTTGGGGAACTCAACCCGCTAGGCAATTCCTACAAATACCGTACTGGGGGATACCGGGGGGACACCGATAAACTCATCTTT.

The chain has TRDV1 and TRDJ1; 11 bases map to TRDD3. Germline V CDR1 and CDR2: TSWWSYY, QGS. There are 17 residues in the CDR3. V lost 0 bases, J lost 8 bases, and 11 bases stayed unmatched. CDR3 DNA sequence: TGTGCTCTTGGGGAACTAGCTACACTGGGGGATAGGGGCAAACTCATCTTT. It specifies CALGELATLGDRGKLIF.

Within the sample, this clone is medium-sized. The rearrangement uses TRDV1 and TRDJ1, with TRDD3 identical over 11 bases. V shed 0 bases and J 3 bases; nucleotides not matched to a gene: 15. The length of the CDR3 is 20 residues. Germline lookup yields CDR1 TSWWSYY and CDR2 QGS. The CDR3 DNA is TGTGCTCTTGGGGAACTAGTTATCCTCCCACTGGGGGATAAAGCCGATAAACTCATCTTT. Its translation is CALGELVILPLGDKADKLIF.

The chain employs TRDV1 and TRDJ1; the match to TRDD3 covers 11 bases. CDR1 is TSWWSYY, CDR2 QGS, per germline. The CDR3 loop spans 18 amino acids. V was clipped by 0 bases and J by 0 bases; unmatched bases: 6. Written as DNA, the CDR3 is TGTGCTCTTGGGGAACTCGAACTGGGGGATAATCACACCGATAAACTCATCTTT. This sequence encodes CALGELELGDNHTDKLIF.